This T cell receptor beta chain is drawn from a study of OX40 agonist ivuxolimab in advanced cancers. Clones were sequenced by immunoSEQ multiplex PCR, and TCRdb holds only the in-frame ones, with some missing. The table has around 53,000 clones, roughly 84% seen once. Germline values: CDR1 GTSNPN, CDR2 SVGIG (reference sequence). The CDR3 spans 13 residues. The V and J ends lost 2 bases and 6 bases respectively, with 11 bases between them. The chain has TRBV30 and TRBJ1-5, with a tentative D call TRBD1 (5 bases). The clonotype comes from an adult with an advanced solid tumor such as melanoma, head and neck, liver or kidney cancer. The specimen was CD4+ or CD8+ T cells sorted from blood, collected in a trial of the OX40 agonist ivuxolimab. DNA of the CDR3: TGTGCCTGGAGTAAGGGGATCGGTCAGCCCCAGCATTTT. Residues: CAWSKGIGQPQHF.